The present entry profiles one T cell receptor beta chain with its context. Its matching antigen is unknown. Mismatch repair deficiency was confirmed in all patients, by PCR or immunohistochemistry. TCR sequencing covered a few patients who responded to pembrolizumab. The data are from a study of PD-1 blockade in mismatch repair-deficient tumors. Study-level findings and limits: Tumor-resident clones, often undetectable pretreatment in blood, expanded then contracted after pembrolizumab.

Profiled with immunoSEQ multiplex PCR; TCRdb holds only in-frame clones, not every one. The sample gives 100,000 or so clones, 70% to 85% of which show up once; approximately 6.7% is in the top ten. V was clipped by 0 bases and J by 11 bases, with 19 bases between them. The CDR3 sequence is 15 residues long. CDR1 and CDR2 (germline): MGHRA, YSYEKL. The chain links TRBV4-1 to TRBJ1-1; D remains ambiguous. This specimen was peripheral blood, taken approximately 35 weeks after starting pembrolizumab. This clonotype was obtained from an adult with mismatch repair-deficient cancer. Written as DNA, the CDR3 is TGCGCCAGCAGCCAAGATCTCGTCGGGAGGGCACGGGCTTTCTTT. It translates to CASSQDLVGRARAFF.